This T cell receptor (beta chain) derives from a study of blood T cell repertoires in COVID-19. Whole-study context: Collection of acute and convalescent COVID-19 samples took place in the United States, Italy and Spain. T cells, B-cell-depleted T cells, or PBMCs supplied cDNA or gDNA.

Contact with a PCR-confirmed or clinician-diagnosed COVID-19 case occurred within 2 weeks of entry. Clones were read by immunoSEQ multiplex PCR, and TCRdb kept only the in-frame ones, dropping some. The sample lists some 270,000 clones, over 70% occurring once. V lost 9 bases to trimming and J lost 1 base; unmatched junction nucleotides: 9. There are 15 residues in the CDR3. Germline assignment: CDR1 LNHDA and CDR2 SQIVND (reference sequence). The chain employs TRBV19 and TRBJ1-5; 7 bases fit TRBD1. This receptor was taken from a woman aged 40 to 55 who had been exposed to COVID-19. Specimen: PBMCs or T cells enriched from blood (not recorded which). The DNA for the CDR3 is TGTGCCAGCCACTGGAGGGACAGAAGCAATCAGCCCCAGCATTTT. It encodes CASHWRDRSNQPQHF.